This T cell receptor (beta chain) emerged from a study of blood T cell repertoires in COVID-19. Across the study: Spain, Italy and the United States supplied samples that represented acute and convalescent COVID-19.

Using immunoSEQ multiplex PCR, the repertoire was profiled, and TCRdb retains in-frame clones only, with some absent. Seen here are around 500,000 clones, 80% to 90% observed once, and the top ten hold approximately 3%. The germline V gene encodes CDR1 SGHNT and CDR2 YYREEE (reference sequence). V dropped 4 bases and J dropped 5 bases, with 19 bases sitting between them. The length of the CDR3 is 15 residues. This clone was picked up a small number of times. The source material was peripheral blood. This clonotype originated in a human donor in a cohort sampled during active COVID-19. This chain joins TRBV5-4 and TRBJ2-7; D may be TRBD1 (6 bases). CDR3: CASSPTRGEVNEQYF. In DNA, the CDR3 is TGTGCCAGCAGCCCAACCAGGGGAGAGGTAAACGAGCAGTACTTC.